Following are 8 T cell receptor beta chains from one sample sequenced in a study of neurological immune-mediated disorders. TCRdb recomputed calls from the 5' RACE reads with MiXCR, one row per CDR3 protein. This table has about 46,000 distinct CDR3 sequences, 3% to 3.5% appearing once. Sequencing input: PBMCs. Receptor source: a woman in her 50s with multiple sclerosis.

This clonotype was counted ten times or more. The chain uses TRBV18 and TRBJ2-3; D uncertain. V was trimmed by 2 bases and J by 2 bases, leaving 11 bases between them. The CDR3 runs to 15 residues. From germline, CDR1 is KGHSH and CDR2 LQKENI. DNA for the CDR3: TGTGCCAGCTCACCAGGGCAAAACCCCACAGATACGCAGTATTTT. This encodes CASSPGQNPTDTQYF.

Many counts were recorded for this clonotype. The chain has TRBV27 and TRBJ1-1; no reliable D call. The V gene lost 3 bases and the J gene lost 7 bases, with 15 bases spanning the gap. CDR3 length: 14 amino acids. The germline CDR1 and CDR2 sequences are MNHEY and SMNVEV (reference sequence). The CDR3 DNA is TGTGCCAGCAGTTTGGCCCGAGGAGCCAGTGAAGCTTTCTTT. This encodes CASSLARGASEAFF.

This clonotype has at least ten counts. A junction boundary mismatches the germline segment, possibly from a read error. The rearrangement joins TRBV27 to TRBJ2-5; D not resolved. Germline V gives CDR1 MNHEY, CDR2 SMNVEV (reference sequence). This CDR3 region has 14 residues. The CDR3 protein is CATSLFAESETQYF. For the CDR3, the DNA is TGTGCCACCAGTCTCTTTGCCGAGTCGGAGACCCAGTACTTC.

This clonotype was seen ten or more times. The chain carries TRBV5-1 and TRBJ2-5; 11 nucleotides agree with TRBD2. The germline gives CDR1 SGHRS, CDR2 YFSETQ. V was clipped by 0 bases and J by 5 bases; unmatched bases: 3. The CDR3 extends over 15 amino acids. The CDR3 DNA reads as TGCGCCAGCAGCTTGGTTCGGACTAGCGGGGAGACCCAGTACTTC. Amino acid sequence: CASSLVRTSGETQYF.

This clonotype was counted many times. The V gene is TRBV5-1, the J gene TRBJ2-3, with D perhaps assigned TRBD1 or TRBD2 (5 bases each). V was clipped by 4 bases and J by 0 bases, with 15 bases between them. The CDR3 has 16 amino acids. Germline CDR1 is SGHRS and CDR2 is YFSETQ. This CDR3 reads CASSPLPGGSTDTQYF. CDR3 coding DNA: TGCGCCAGCAGCCCCCTACCTGGGGGTAGCACAGATACGCAGTATTTT.

At least ten counts were recorded for this clonotype. The chain joins TRBV5-1 to TRBJ2-7; TRBD1 aligns across 10 bases. CDR3 size: 15 residues. J was trimmed by 7 bases and V by 2 bases; bases with no gene match: 9. Germline CDR1 and CDR2: SGHRS and YFSETQ. The CDR3 sequence is CASSLTGTGEEEQYV. The DNA for the CDR3 is TGCGCCAGCAGCTTAACCGGGACAGGGGAGGAAGAGCAGTACGTC.

This clonotype was seen at least ten times. The gene calls are TRBV5-1 and TRBJ1-4, with D perhaps TRBD1 (6 bases). Germline CDR1 is SGHRS and CDR2 is YFSETQ. The CDR3 runs 14 residues. Trimming pared 0 bases from V and 8 bases from J, leaving 11 bases between. DNA for the CDR3: TGCGCCAGCAGCTTGGACAGGGTGAACGAAAAACTGTTTTTT. Amino acids: CASSLDRVNEKLFF.

This clonotype occurred a few times. The chain uses TRBV19 and TRBJ1-2; D may be TRBD1 (6 bases). This CDR3 contains 11 residues. Germline V gene lookup returns CDR1 LNHDA and CDR2 SQIVND (reference sequence). Trimming cost V 9 bases and J 8 bases, with 13 bases left between them. CDR3 bases: TGTGCCAGCTTGGACAGCGGCGGCTACACCTTC. The encoded protein is CASLDSGGYTF.